This is a list of T cell receptor beta chains from one sample in a study of blood T cell repertoires in COVID-19. The protocol was immunoSEQ multiplex PCR, while the TCRdb copy is restricted to in-frame clones and leaves out a portion. The sample consists of about half a million clones, around nine tenths of them appearing once. Sequenced input: PBMCs or T cells enriched from blood (not recorded which). Receptors were obtained from a woman aged 55-69 years who had recovered from COVID-19. Both conserved end residues are part of each CDR3. D genes are given only for firm matches. Where a row states a size, it is once, few, many or the class of an expanded clone; other rows omit it.

v_gene: TRBV10-2; j_gene: TRBJ2-3; abundance: .; d_gene: TRBD2; CDR3aa: CASRGGATQIDTQYF; CDR3nt: TGCGCCAGTCGGGGGGGCGCGACGCAAATTGATACGCAGTATTTT
v_gene: TRBV2; j_gene: TRBJ2-3; abundance: .; d_gene: .; CDR3aa: CASSDGVTDTQYF; CDR3nt: TGTGCCAGCAGTGACGGGGTCACAGATACGCAGTATTTT
v_gene: TRBV4-2; j_gene: TRBJ1-2; abundance: .; d_gene: TRBD1; CDR3aa: CASSQDPGGIDGYTF; CDR3nt: TGTGCCAGCAGCCAAGATCCAGGGGGTATTGATGGCTACACCTTC
v_gene: TRBV12-5; j_gene: TRBJ2-3; abundance: once; d_gene: TRBD2; CDR3aa: CASGPGGTVADTQYF; CDR3nt: TGTGCTAGTGGCCCCGGGGGGACGGTGGCAGATACGCAGTATTTT
v_gene: TRBV7-6; j_gene: TRBJ1-5; abundance: .; d_gene: TRBD1; CDR3aa: CASSPMTGSANQPQHF; CDR3nt: TGTGCCAGCAGCCCTATGACAGGGTCGGCGAATCAGCCCCAGCATTTT
v_gene: TRBV19; j_gene: TRBJ2-1; abundance: .; d_gene: TRBD2; CDR3aa: CASSITSGGLYNEQFF; CDR3nt: TGTGCCAGTAGTATAACTAGCGGGGGGTTATACAATGAGCAGTTCTTC
v_gene: TRBV4-1; j_gene: TRBJ2-2; abundance: .; d_gene: .; CDR3aa: CASSPTRLKTNTGELFF; CDR3nt: TGCGCCAGCAGCCCGACCCGACTGAAAACGAACACCGGGGAGCTGTTTTTT
v_gene: TRBV5-1; j_gene: TRBJ2-4; abundance: .; d_gene: .; CDR3aa: CASSLPPLATKNIQYF; CDR3nt: TGCGCCAGCAGCTTGCCCCCACTAGCTACCAAAAACATTCAGTACTTC
v_gene: TRBV5-1; j_gene: TRBJ2-3; abundance: once; d_gene: TRBD1; CDR3aa: CASSSTRQGSDTQYF; CDR3nt: TGCGCCAGCAGCTCCACCCGACAGGGCTCAGATACGCAGTATTTT
v_gene: TRBV19; j_gene: TRBJ1-5; abundance: .; d_gene: TRBD1; CDR3aa: CASRPDGTGYQPQHF; CDR3nt: TGTGCCAGTAGGCCCGACGGGACAGGGTATCAGCCCCAGCATTTT
v_gene: TRBV2; j_gene: TRBJ2-5; abundance: .; d_gene: TRBD1; CDR3aa: CASSVQGAKVETQYF; CDR3nt: TGTGCCAGCAGCGTACAGGGGGCCAAGGTCGAGACCCAGTACTTC
v_gene: TRBV6-5; j_gene: TRBJ1-4; abundance: .; d_gene: .; CDR3aa: CASSRGFPQGEKLFF; CDR3nt: TGTGCCAGCAGCCGCGGGTTTCCCCAAGGTGAAAAACTGTTTTTT
v_gene: TRBV3-1/TRBV3-2; j_gene: TRBJ2-2; abundance: .; d_gene: .; CDR3aa: CASSQGLQEGTGELFF; CDR3nt: TGTGCCAGCAGCCAAGGGCTCCAGGAGGGCACCGGGGAGCTGTTTTTT
v_gene: TRBV15; j_gene: TRBJ1-2; abundance: few; d_gene: .; CDR3aa: CATSTETGYGYTF; CDR3nt: TGTGCCACCAGCACAGAGACGGGCTATGGCTACACCTTC
v_gene: TRBV6-1; j_gene: TRBJ2-3; abundance: .; d_gene: TRBD2; CDR3aa: CASSANLGGATDTQYF; CDR3nt: TGTGCCAGCAGTGCAAACCTCGGGGGGGCTACAGATACGCAGTATTTT
v_gene: TRBV7-8; j_gene: TRBJ2-3; abundance: .; d_gene: TRBD2; CDR3aa: CASSASSGGSLTDTQYF; CDR3nt: TGTGCCAGCAGCGCCTCTAGCGGGGGATCGTTGACAGATACGCAGTATTTT
v_gene: TRBV2; j_gene: TRBJ2-7; abundance: .; d_gene: .; CDR3aa: CASSESGNSYEQYF; CDR3nt: TGTGCCAGCAGTGAGTCAGGGAACTCCTACGAGCAGTACTTC
v_gene: TRBV21-1; j_gene: TRBJ2-1; abundance: .; d_gene: .; CDR3aa: CASSMRIKGTSGAPAEVEQFF; CDR3nt: TGTGCCAGCAGCATGCGAATTAAAGGGACTAGCGGGGCGCCGGCTGAGGTTGAGCAGTTCTTC
v_gene: TRBV3-1/TRBV3-2; j_gene: TRBJ1-6; abundance: .; d_gene: TRBD1; CDR3aa: CASSLRGTDSPLHF; CDR3nt: TGTGCCAGCAGTCTCAGGGGGACTGACTCACCCCTCCACTTT
v_gene: TRBV3-1/TRBV3-2; j_gene: TRBJ2-7; abundance: .; d_gene: TRBD2; CDR3aa: CASSQERSGGLAEQYF; CDR3nt: TGTGCCAGCAGCCAAGAGAGGAGCGGGGGCCTGGCCGAGCAGTACTTC
v_gene: TRBV2; j_gene: TRBJ2-7; abundance: .; d_gene: TRBD1; CDR3aa: CASSPGQGGF; CDR3nt: TGTGCCAGCAGTCCGGGACAGGGAGGCTTC
v_gene: TRBV3-1/TRBV3-2; j_gene: TRBJ2-1; abundance: once; d_gene: .; CDR3aa: CASSPSSAYYNEQFF; CDR3nt: TGTGCCAGCAGTCCGTCTAGCGCATACTACAATGAGCAGTTCTTC
v_gene: TRBV10-2; j_gene: TRBJ2-2; abundance: once; d_gene: .; CDR3aa: CASSGMGGNTGELFF; CDR3nt: TGCGCCAGCAGTGGGATGGGGGGGAACACCGGGGAGCTGTTTTTT
v_gene: TRBV5-5; j_gene: TRBJ2-7; abundance: .; d_gene: .; CDR3aa: CASRLGLLAYEQYF; CDR3nt: TGTGCCAGCAGATTGGGACTTTTAGCCTACGAGCAGTACTTC
v_gene: TRBV18; j_gene: TRBJ2-3; abundance: .; d_gene: .; CDR3aa: CASSRDSPSTDTQYF; CDR3nt: TGTGCCAGCTCGCGGGATAGCCCTAGCACAGATACGCAGTATTTT
v_gene: TRBV4-2; j_gene: TRBJ2-2; abundance: once; d_gene: TRBD1; CDR3aa: CASSQTGQTSTGELFF; CDR3nt: TGTGCCAGCAGCCAGACGGGACAGACTTCTACCGGGGAGCTGTTTTTT
v_gene: TRBV3-1/TRBV3-2; j_gene: TRBJ1-6; abundance: .; d_gene: TRBD1; CDR3aa: CASSHGTVNSPLHF; CDR3nt: TGTGCCAGCAGCCACGGGACAGTGAATTCACCCCTCCACTTT
v_gene: TRBV5-1; j_gene: TRBJ1-6; abundance: .; d_gene: TRBD1; CDR3aa: CASSPRDRERDSPLHF; CDR3nt: TGCGCCAGCAGCCCCCGGGACAGGGAGCGTGATTCACCCCTCCACTTT
v_gene: TRBV3-1/TRBV3-2; j_gene: TRBJ2-1; abundance: .; d_gene: TRBD2; CDR3aa: CASSRWTSGGVNEQFF; CDR3nt: TGTGCCAGCAGCCGATGGACTAGCGGGGGCGTTAATGAGCAGTTCTTC
v_gene: TRBV3-1/TRBV3-2; j_gene: TRBJ1-1; abundance: .; d_gene: TRBD1; CDR3aa: CASSQQGAGTEAFF; CDR3nt: TGTGCCAGCAGCCAGCAGGGGGCAGGCACTGAAGCTTTCTTT
v_gene: TRBV20-1; j_gene: TRBJ2-7; abundance: .; d_gene: .; CDR3aa: CSASSEHYEQYF; CDR3nt: TGCAGTGCTAGTAGCGAGCACTACGAGCAGTACTTC
v_gene: TRBV19; j_gene: TRBJ1-1; abundance: once; d_gene: .; CDR3aa: CASSISGGGTEAFF; CDR3nt: TGTGCCAGTAGTATTTCCGGGGGAGGGACTGAAGCTTTCTTT
v_gene: TRBV5-1; j_gene: TRBJ1-6; abundance: .; d_gene: .; CDR3aa: CASSLGGGDSPLHF; CDR3nt: TGCGCCAGCAGCTTGGGAGGGGGAGATTCACCCCTCCACTTT
v_gene: TRBV4-1; j_gene: TRBJ1-1; abundance: .; d_gene: .; CDR3aa: CASSPMGGPGAFF; CDR3nt: TGCGCCAGCAGCCCCATGGGAGGACCGGGAGCTTTCTTT
v_gene: TRBV7-8; j_gene: TRBJ1-2; abundance: .; d_gene: TRBD1; CDR3aa: CASSLATQGGYGYTF; CDR3nt: TGTGCCAGCAGCTTAGCAACGCAGGGGGGATATGGCTACACCTTC
v_gene: TRBV3-1/TRBV3-2; j_gene: TRBJ2-6; abundance: .; d_gene: TRBD1; CDR3aa: CASSQRQGGTGANVLTF; CDR3nt: TGTGCCAGCAGCCAGCGACAGGGGGGGACTGGGGCCAACGTCCTGACTTTC
v_gene: TRBV5-1; j_gene: TRBJ2-5; abundance: .; d_gene: .; CDR3aa: CASTSQGGEQETQYF; CDR3nt: TGCGCCAGCACCTCACAGGGGGGGGAACAAGAGACCCAGTACTTC
v_gene: TRBV24-1; j_gene: TRBJ1-2; abundance: .; d_gene: .; CDR3aa: CATSGGQTSNYGYTF; CDR3nt: TGTGCCACCAGTGGCGGTCAGACCTCTAACTATGGCTACACCTTC
v_gene: TRBV5-5; j_gene: TRBJ2-3; abundance: once; d_gene: .; CDR3aa: CASSPRGASTDTQYF; CDR3nt: TGTGCCAGCAGCCCCCGGGGGGCTAGCACAGATACGCAGTATTTT
v_gene: TRBV7-9; j_gene: TRBJ1-1; abundance: .; d_gene: .; CDR3aa: CASSLEGSLNTEAFF; CDR3nt: TGTGCCAGCAGCTTAGAGGGGTCCTTGAACACTGAAGCTTTCTTT
v_gene: TRBV4-1; j_gene: TRBJ2-7; abundance: .; d_gene: .; CDR3aa: CASSQDRGSYEQYF; CDR3nt: TGCGCCAGCAGCCAAGACAGGGGTTCCTACGAGCAGTACTTC
v_gene: TRBV5-8; j_gene: TRBJ2-4; abundance: .; d_gene: TRBD1; CDR3aa: CASSRDRGPLQYF; CDR3nt: TGTGCCAGCAGCAGGGACAGGGGGCCTCTTCAGTACTTC
v_gene: TRBV7-2; j_gene: TRBJ2-2; abundance: .; d_gene: TRBD1; CDR3aa: CASSLRGGGQGPGELFF; CDR3nt: TGTGCCAGCAGCTTAAGAGGGGGAGGACAGGGGCCCGGGGAGCTGTTTTTT
v_gene: TRBV5-1; j_gene: TRBJ2-3; abundance: once; d_gene: TRBD1; CDR3aa: CASSLAGQGRTDTQYF; CDR3nt: TGCGCCAGCAGCTTGGCCGGACAGGGAAGGACAGATACGCAGTATTTT
v_gene: TRBV11-2; j_gene: TRBJ2-1; abundance: few; d_gene: .; CDR3aa: CASSLGQYNEQFF; CDR3nt: TGTGCCAGCAGCCTAGGACAGTACAATGAGCAGTTCTTC
v_gene: TRBV4-2; j_gene: TRBJ1-1; abundance: .; d_gene: TRBD1; CDR3aa: CASSQDPGTGAEAFF; CDR3nt: TGTGCCAGCAGCCAGGATCCCGGGACAGGGGCTGAAGCTTTCTTT
v_gene: TRBV4-1; j_gene: TRBJ1-6; abundance: .; d_gene: TRBD1; CDR3aa: CASSQDGDRGYNSPLHF; CDR3nt: TGCGCCAGCAGCCAAGATGGAGACAGGGGGTACAATTCACCCCTCCACTTT
v_gene: TRBV19; j_gene: TRBJ1-4; abundance: .; d_gene: TRBD1; CDR3aa: CASSRKTGNEKLFF; CDR3nt: TGTGCCAGTAGTAGGAAGACAGGGAACGAAAAACTGTTTTTT
v_gene: TRBV4-2; j_gene: TRBJ1-1; abundance: .; d_gene: .; CDR3aa: CASSQEVGRGTEAFF; CDR3nt: TGTGCCAGCAGCCAAGAGGTCGGACGGGGGACTGAAGCTTTCTTT
v_gene: TRBV11-2; j_gene: TRBJ2-3; abundance: once; d_gene: TRBD2; CDR3aa: CARGVWLAGVNSTDTQYF; CDR3nt: TGTGCCAGGGGGGTCTGGCTAGCGGGGGTTAATAGCACAGATACGCAGTATTTT
v_gene: TRBV4-1; j_gene: TRBJ2-7; abundance: .; d_gene: TRBD2; CDR3aa: CASSQGFPGLAGGPMYEQYF; CDR3nt: TGCGCCAGCAGCCAAGGCTTTCCGGGACTAGCGGGGGGGCCGATGTACGAGCAGTACTTC
v_gene: TRBV21-1; j_gene: TRBJ2-3; abundance: .; d_gene: .; CDR3aa: CASSVDSSTDTQYF; CDR3nt: TGTGCCAGCAGCGTTGACAGTAGCACAGATACGCAGTATTTT
v_gene: TRBV3-1/TRBV3-2; j_gene: TRBJ1-1; abundance: .; d_gene: .; CDR3aa: CASSQGASPNTEAFF; CDR3nt: TGTGCCAGCAGCCAAGGGGCCTCCCCGAACACTGAAGCTTTCTTT